These T cell receptor beta chains were read from a single sample in a study of spatial heterogeneity in lung cancer. TCRdb independently ran MiXCR on the 5' RACE reads; one entry per CDR3 protein. The table has around 13,000 distinct CDR3 sequences, over 6.5% seen once; the top ten hold about 3.5%. The input for sequencing was lung tumor tissue, taken at surgery. The receptors were gathered from a female donor with early-stage non-small cell lung cancer. Each CDR3 is given with its conserved first and last residue. Each record gives: J gene, V gene, CDR3 protein.

>TRBJ1-3|TRBV7-2
CASSLVSWAGNTIYF
>TRBJ2-7|TRBV30
CAWSSGHSYEQYF
>TRBJ1-5|TRBV19
CASSQGYSNQPQHF
>TRBJ2-1|TRBV7-2
CASSSTSGNYNEQFF
>TRBJ1-5|TRBV4-3
CASSQDLKGTQPQHF
>TRBJ2-1|TRBV27
CASSFKVVVADGAWDEQFF
>TRBJ2-2|TRBV20-1
CSASSGGGGGTGELFF
>TRBJ2-5|TRBV5-5
CASSLNVPGGGETQYF
>TRBJ1-5|TRBV10-3
CAISEGDQPQHF
>TRBJ1-2|TRBV4-3
CASSKTGGGYGYTF
>TRBJ1-5|TRBV5-1
CASSLLDGQPQHF
>TRBJ2-1|TRBV19
CASSIEGRPYNEQFF
>TRBJ1-1|TRBV9
CASSVRGANTEAFF
>TRBJ2-1|TRBV6-5
CASSGVAVYNEQFF
>TRBJ2-1|TRBV29-1
CSPAPPGRYGEQFF
>TRBJ2-1|TRBV7-2
CASSRTRGYNEQFF
>TRBJ2-5|TRBV18
CASSPSGNQETQYF
>TRBJ1-2|TRBV20-1
CSARGTESLFGYGYTF
>TRBJ1-2|TRBV25-1
CASSNTGGYGYTF
>TRBJ2-1|TRBV2
CASSGQGQLGEQFF
>TRBJ2-1|TRBV28
CASSLLAGGPYNEQFF
>TRBJ2-2|TRBV9
CASSVLSNTGELFF
>TRBJ2-2|TRBV28
CASSFHAGQGTGELFF
>TRBJ2-7|TRBV20-1
CSAETSGRVYEQYF
>TRBJ1-5|TRBV24-1
CATTRGANQPQHF
>TRBJ1-1|TRBV28
CASSGGVNTEAFF